The 19 T cell receptor beta chains presented below share a single source sample, sequenced in a study of blood T cell repertoires in COVID-19. Sequencing used immunoSEQ multiplex PCR; TCRdb keeps in-frame clones, though not all of them. The sample lists approximately 110,000 clones, approximately 92% occurring once. The source material was peripheral blood. These receptors were obtained from a woman aged 80 or older with acute or convalescent COVID-19.

The gene calls are TRBV7-2 and TRBJ2-1, with 7 bases aligning to TRBD1. The CDR3 spans 16 residues. The V gene end was trimmed by 5 bases and the J gene end by 3 bases; junction bases not matched to a gene: 10. Germline lookup yields CDR1 SGHTA and CDR2 FQGNSA. The CDR3 bases are TGTGCCAGCAGCCTCCGACGGGACAGAGACTACAATGAGCAGTTCTTC. Amino acid sequence: CASSLRRDRDYNEQFF.

The CDR3 region has the DNA TGTGCCAGCGGACAGGGGAACTATGGCTACACCTTC. Its protein is CASGQGNYGYTF. V and J are TRBV28 and TRBJ1-2, with TRBD1 matching over 9 bases. The CDR3 has 12 residues. Trimming removed 8 bases from V and 2 bases from J; junction bases left unmatched: 0. Germline lookup yields CDR1 MDHEN and CDR2 SYDVKM.

This chain links TRBV6-4 with TRBJ2-1; TRBD2 matches 11 bases. The J segment lost 4 bases and the V segment lost 4 bases, leaving 3 bases of the junction unmatched. This CDR3 is 15 amino acids long. Germline V CDR1 and CDR2: MRHNA, SNTAGT. CDR3 protein: CASSGGTSGYNEQFF. The CDR3 coding sequence is TGTGCCAGCAGTGGAGGGACTAGCGGATACAATGAGCAGTTCTTC.

V usage is TRBV7-2 and J usage is TRBJ2-3; weak D call: TRBD2 (5 bases). The V end lost 7 bases, the J end lost 1 base, and 15 bases lay between the germline ends. The germline CDR1 and CDR2 sequences are SGHTA and FQGNSA. CDR3 length: 15 amino acids. CDR3 nucleotides: TGTGCCAGCACCCTGGGAGACGGCCGCACAGATACGCAGTATTTT. Its translation: CASTLGDGRTDTQYF. Looking up the rest from reference TRBV7-2 and TRBJ2-3 gives the full variable domain: GAGVSQSPSNKVTEKGKDVELRCDPISGHTALYWYRQSLGQGLEFLIYFQGNSAPDKSGLPSDRFSAERTGGSVSTLTIQRTQQEDSAVYLCASTLGDGRTDTQYFGPGTRLTVL.

This clone was detected only once. The chain recombines TRBV5-1 with TRBJ2-3; no reliable D call. CDR3 length: 15 residues. The germline V and J ends were trimmed by 0 bases and 4 bases, with 12 bases remaining between them. Germline V CDR1 and CDR2: SGHRS, YFSETQ. In DNA, the CDR3 is TGCGCCAGCAGCTTGGCCGGCAGGTGGCCAGATACGCAGTATTTT. Protein sequence: CASSLAGRWPDTQYF.

The chain recombines TRBV28 with TRBJ2-7; 11 bases map to TRBD2. CDR1 and CDR2 from the germline V gene are MDHEN and SYDVKM. Trimming removed 5 bases from V and 3 bases from J; junction bases left unmatched: 24. This CDR3 has 21 residues. The CDR3 reads CASSPLLFAGTSGLRNYEQYF. Here the CDR3 DNA reads TGTGCCAGCAGTCCTCTCCTTTTTGCCGGGACTAGCGGTCTTAGAAACTACGAGCAGTACTTC.

In the case of this clone: The same CDR3 is also encoded by other DNA sequences in this sample. This sequence joins TRBV5-4 and TRBJ2-7; TRBD1 matches 11 bases. CDR3 length: 15 amino acids. Germline assignment: CDR1 SGHNT and CDR2 YYREEE (reference sequence). J gave up 3 bases and V 5 bases, and 7 bases lay outside the gene matches. CDR3 loop: CASSLAGTGGYEQYF. The CDR3 nucleotides read TGTGCCAGCAGTTTAGCCGGGACAGGGGGCTACGAGCAGTACTTC.

The V gene is TRBV27, the J gene TRBJ2-1; the match to TRBD1 covers 7 bases. Losses at the gene ends were 6 bases for V and 4 bases for J; bases not matched to a gene: 9. Per germline, CDR1 MNHEY and CDR2 SMNVEV (reference sequence). The CDR3 totals 15 residues. CDR3 bases: TGTGCCAGCAGAATAGACAGGGACGGATACAATGAGCAGTTCTTC. Translating gives CASRIDRDGYNEQFF.

This chain uses TRBV19 with TRBJ2-7, with 10 bases identical to TRBD1. This CDR3 contains 15 residues. V was clipped by 4 bases and J by 5 bases; unmatched bases: 8. Germline V gives CDR1 LNHDA, CDR2 SQIVND (reference sequence). This CDR3 is CASSTTGTGVHEQYF. Here the CDR3 DNA reads TGTGCCAGTAGTACTACCGGGACAGGGGTCCACGAGCAGTACTTC.

The chain has TRBV6-5 and TRBJ1-6; 7 nucleotides agree with TRBD1. The CDR3 has 15 amino acids. Germline V CDR1 and CDR2: MNHEY, SVGAGI. J gave up 7 bases and V 4 bases, and 7 bases lay outside the gene matches. The CDR3 coding sequence is TGTGCCAGCAGTTCAGACAGGGTCCCGAATTCACCCCTCCACTTT. Encoded protein: CASSSDRVPNSPLHF.

This clone was observed a few times. CDR3 DNA sequence: TGCGCCAGCAGCCGAGGACAGAGTTACAATGAGCAGTTCTTC. Amino acid sequence: CASSRGQSYNEQFF. The V gene is TRBV5-1, the J gene TRBJ2-1; D is possibly TRBD1 (6 bases). The CDR3 has 14 residues. The germline CDR1 and CDR2 sequences are SGHRS and YFSETQ. Trimming pared 4 bases from V and 4 bases from J, leaving 12 bases between.

The chain links TRBV11-2 to TRBJ2-2; D not resolved. The germline CDR1 and CDR2 sequences are SGHAT and FQNNGV. The V and J ends lost 3 bases and 0 bases respectively, with 2 bases between them. CDR3 size: 13 residues. The CDR3 protein is CASSFTNTGELFF. DNA of the CDR3: TGTGCCAGCAGCTTTACGAACACCGGGGAGCTGTTTTTT. The whole variable domain, filled in from reference TRBV11-2 and TRBJ2-2, reads EAGVAQSPRYKIIEKRQSVAFWCNPISGHATLYWYQQILGQGPKLLIQFQNNGVVDDSQLPKDRFSAERLKGVDSTLKIQPAKLEDSAVYLCASSFTNTGELFFGEGSRLTVL.

J is TRBJ1-2 and V is TRBV5-8; D is perhaps TRBD1 (5 bases). The CDR3 extends over 15 amino acids. Per the germline V gene, CDR1 is SGHTS and CDR2 is YDEGEE. Between the trimmed V and J ends, which lost 0 bases and 8 bases, there was a span of 17 bases. Here the CDR3 DNA reads TGTGCCAGCAGCTTGGCTGCCAGGGCGGTGGAAGGCTACACCTTC. It codes for CASSLAARAVEGYTF.

As DNA, the CDR3 is TGCGCCAGCAGCCCCGGACTAGCGGGGGGGCCGCGGACCTACAATGAGCAGTTCTTC. Amino acids: CASSPGLAGGPRTYNEQFF. The rearrangement uses TRBV5-1 and TRBJ2-1; 15 bases align to TRBD2. This CDR3 spans 19 amino acids. Germline lookup yields CDR1 SGHRS and CDR2 YFSETQ. The V gene end was trimmed by 4 bases and the J gene end by 2 bases; junction bases not matched to a gene: 10.

The chain recombines TRBV10-3 with TRBJ2-1; D gene uncertain. CDR3 length: 15 amino acids. V lost 3 bases to trimming and J lost 3 bases, with 12 bases between them. The V gene's germline CDR1 is ENHRY and CDR2 SYGVKD. The CDR3 sequence is CAISDGPGFYNEQFF. The CDR3 DNA reads TGTGCCATCAGTGATGGGCCTGGTTTCTACAATGAGCAGTTCTTC.

The J gene is TRBJ2-3, the V gene TRBV4-1, with 13 positions matching TRBD2. The CDR3 length is 17 residues. Germline loops: CDR1 MGHRA, CDR2 YSYEKL. The junction had 7 bases not matched to a gene; V was cut back by 5 bases and J by 2 bases. CDR3 DNA: TGCGCCAGCAGCGAACGACTAGCGGGGGGCTACACAGATACGCAGTATTTT. This translates into CASSERLAGGYTDTQYF.

The J gene is TRBJ2-5, the V gene TRBV5-6; D is unclear. Trimming pared 3 bases from V and 3 bases from J, leaving 12 bases between. Per the germline V gene, CDR1 is SGHDT and CDR2 is YYEEEE. The CDR3 runs to 14 residues. The CDR3 sequence is CASSSNNAKETQYF. The CDR3 bases are TGTGCCAGCAGCTCAAACAACGCAAAAGAGACCCAGTACTTC.

This clone was detected a few times. V usage is TRBV2 and J usage is TRBJ2-7; TRBD1 matches 8 bases. The CDR3 has 12 amino acids. Germline loops: CDR1 SNHLY, CDR2 FYNNEI. The V segment lost 6 bases and the J segment 3 bases; nucleotides outside the gene matches: 1. CDR3 protein: CASRGQGYEQYF. The CDR3 DNA follows: TGTGCCAGCAGAGGACAGGGCTACGAGCAGTACTTC.

The chain combines TRBV19 with TRBJ1-1; possibly TRBD1 for D (6 bases). The CDR3 contains 15 residues. Trimming took off 4 bases at V and 1 base at J, with 13 bases between the two ends. Germline CDR1 LNHDA, CDR2 SQIVND (reference sequence). For the CDR3, the DNA is TGTGCCAGTAGTAAACCCAGGGGTGAGAACACTGAAGCTTTCTTT. Translating it yields CASSKPRGENTEAFF. Full variable domain (outside the CDR3, taken from reference TRBV19 and TRBJ1-1): DGGITQSPKYLFRKEGQNVTLSCEQNLNHDAMYWYRQDPGQGLRLIYYSQIVNDFQKGDIAEGYSVSREKKESFPLTVTSAQKNPTAFYLCASSKPRGENTEAFFGQGTRLTVV.